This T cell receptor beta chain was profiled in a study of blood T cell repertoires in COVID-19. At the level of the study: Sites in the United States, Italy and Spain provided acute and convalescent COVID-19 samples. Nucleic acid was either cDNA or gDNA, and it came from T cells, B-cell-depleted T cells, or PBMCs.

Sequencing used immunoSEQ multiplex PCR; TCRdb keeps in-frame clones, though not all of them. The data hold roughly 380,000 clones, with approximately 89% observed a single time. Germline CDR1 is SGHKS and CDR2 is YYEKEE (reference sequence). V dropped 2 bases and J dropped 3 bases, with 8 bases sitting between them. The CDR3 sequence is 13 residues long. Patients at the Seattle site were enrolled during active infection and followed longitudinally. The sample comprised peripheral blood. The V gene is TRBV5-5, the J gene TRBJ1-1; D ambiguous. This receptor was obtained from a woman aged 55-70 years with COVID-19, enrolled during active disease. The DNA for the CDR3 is TGTGCCAGCAGCTTTCTGGTAGACACTGAAGCTTTCTTT. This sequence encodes CASSFLVDTEAFF.